The 9 T cell receptor beta chains given below trace back to one sample, sequenced in a study of T cells expressing NK-cell markers. TCRdb reprocessed the 5' RACE reads and reports one entry per CDR3 protein, with no DNA. The sample table sets out a few hundred thousand distinct CDR3 sequences. The sequenced material came from blood T cells: a sorted CD56 or NKG2C T cell subset, CD4+ or CD8+ T cells, or bulk PBMC T cells (not recorded which). The receptors were gathered from a woman aged 50 to 60 in good health.

The rearrangement uses TRBV4-1 and TRBJ2-4. Germline V lookup: CDR1 MGHRA, CDR2 YSYEKL. The CDR3 extends over 16 amino acids. The CDR3 spells CASSQEWNSDKNIQYF.

CDR3 region: CASSSLWRDTTPLDTQYF. This chain uses TRBV7-6 with TRBJ2-3; TCRdb's D call, TRBD1, is unchecked because there is no DNA. The germline gives CDR1 SGHVS, CDR2 FNYEAQ. The CDR3 has 18 amino acids.

This chain links TRBV4-1 with TRBJ2-1; TCRdb picks TRBD2, but there is no DNA to check that call. CDR3 length: 15 residues. The germline gives CDR1 MGHRA, CDR2 YSYEKL. The CDR3 is CASSQGLSGSGEQFF.

The chain couples TRBV28 to TRBJ2-5. The CDR3 has 13 amino acids. In germline, CDR1 is MDHEN, CDR2 SYDVKM. This chain's CDR3 is CASSLTTQETQYF.

The chain has TRBV7-9 and TRBJ2-1; checking the TCRdb D call of TRBD1 is not possible without DNA. The CDR3 is made up of 16 amino acids. Germline V gene lookup returns CDR1 SEHNR and CDR2 FQNEAQ (reference sequence). The CDR3 spells CASSTDTGGAYNEQFF.

V gene TRBV2 combines with J gene TRBJ2-5; TCRdb indicates TRBD1, and absent DNA this call remains unverified. Germline CDR1 and CDR2: SNHLY and FYNNEI. The CDR3 is 14 amino acids. CDR3 protein: CASSKSGGAETQYF.

The gene calls are TRBV20-1 and TRBJ2-3; TCRdb selects TRBD2, and the lack of DNA leaves this call unchecked. Germline CDR1 and CDR2: DFQATT and SNEGSKA (reference sequence). CDR3 length: 16 residues. The CDR3 region is CSARDWAGGFTDTQYF.

The chain carries TRBV5-8 and TRBJ2-7. The CDR3 spans 13 residues. Germline assignment: CDR1 SGHTS and CDR2 YDEGEE. CDR3 sequence reads: CASPEGLLYEQYF.

The genes are TRBV19 and TRBJ1-5; the TCRdb call, TRBD1, lacks DNA for checking. Germline V gene data show CDR1 as LNHDA and CDR2 as SQIVND (reference sequence). The CDR3 length is 15 residues. The CDR3 spells CASSNGQGHNQPQHF.